Following are 4 T cell receptor beta chains from one sample sequenced in a study of blood T cell repertoires in COVID-19. TCRdb keeps only in-frame clones here, not all; method: immunoSEQ multiplex PCR. The top ten clones hold about 8% of a sample with 140,000 or so clones, 80% to 85% of them seen once. The sequenced sample was peripheral blood. These receptors were taken from a human donor in a cohort sampled during active COVID-19.

This clone was found once. The rearrangement uses TRBV9 and TRBJ1-2; D not certain. The CDR3 totals 14 residues. Deletions cut 3 bases from V and 6 bases from J, with 15 bases between. Per the germline V gene, CDR1 is SGDLS and CDR2 is YYNGEE. The CDR3 protein is CASSESEVGDGYTF. The CDR3 coding sequence is TGTGCCAGCAGCGAGTCTGAGGTAGGCGATGGCTACACCTTC.

The chain has TRBV7-3 and TRBJ2-3; no reliable D call. Per the germline V gene, CDR1 is SGHTA and CDR2 is FQGTGA. V shed 1 base and J shed 4 bases, with 6 bases lying between them. This CDR3 has 13 residues. The CDR3 is CASSLRGADTQYF. The CDR3 DNA reads as TGTGCCAGCAGCTTAAGAGGCGCAGATACGCAGTATTTT.

This chain uses TRBV7-6 with TRBJ2-7; D possibly corresponds to TRBD2 (6 bases). Germline values: CDR1 SGHVS, CDR2 FNYEAQ. V was pared by 1 base and J by 2 bases, with 18 bases between. The CDR3 extends over 17 amino acids. In DNA form, the CDR3 reads TGTGCCAGCAGCTTAGAACCTTGGGCGGGGCCGGCCTACGAGCAGTACTTC. Encoded protein: CASSLEPWAGPAYEQYF.

The rearrangement uses TRBV2 and TRBJ2-3, with TRBD2 matching over 11 bases. With 0 bases clipped from V and 6 bases from J, the junction kept 11 bases outside the gene matches. CDR1 is SNHLY, CDR2 FYNNEI, per germline. The CDR3 extends over 18 amino acids. The CDR3 protein is CASSEARASGGPMDTQYF. DNA for the CDR3: TGTGCCAGCAGTGAAGCGCGGGCTAGCGGGGGGCCAATGGATACGCAGTATTTT.